This T cell receptor beta chain appears in the sequencing data of a study of shared clonotypes between healthy human individuals (dated by TCRdb to about 2020). Study-wide context: The cohort included a few men and two women between 18 and 49 years of age. The study deeply sequenced blood TCR repertoires of five healthy adults to estimate repertoire size and the extent of clonotype sharing between individuals. Libraries were prepared and TCR repertoires were sequenced by different laboratories using diverse techniques, in order to increase sequencing depth and limit assay-specific biases. Leukapheresis yielded between about 0.9 and 10 billion PBMCs per donor. Overall study outcomes, separate from this receptor: The small number of donors limited the genetic and exposure-history diversity represented. Pairwise subsampling indicated that sequencing depth was expected to affect the degree of clonotype sharing among donors. Sampling was restricted to blood, and TCR repertoires in tissues likely differ from the TCR repertoires found in blood.

Using the deep immunoSEQ assay, TCR CDR3 regions were amplified from genomic DNA by multiplex PCR. Genomic DNA extracted from each cell subset was distributed evenly over all wells of several immunoSEQ 96-well plates, and each plate served as one replicate. For unsorted PBMC, each replicate PCR was loaded with approximately 0.3 ug genomic DNA, equivalent to 25,000 to 35,000 T cell genomes. Unsorted PBMC genomic DNA was sequenced across ten immunoSEQ deep assay plates. The purified libraries were quantified using a Qubit 3.0 fluorometer, sized with a Bioanalyzer 2100, and then quantified again using the KAPA Library Quantification kit. Every immunoSEQ 96-well plate was sequenced on a separate single-read 150-cycle Illumina NextSeq 550 flow cell. For the original study's pipeline: Because only junctional sequences without quality scores were contained in the immunoSEQ output, filtering matching that applied to full-length reads could not be performed. To assign V/J genes and CDR3, sequences were annotated against IMGT germline references using PyIR, a Python wrapper for IgBLAST v1.9. Any read was removed if the V/J assignment was weak (E-value above 1e-6), the CDR3 was missing, or the read contained stop codons, out-of-frame junctions, or ambiguous translated residues. V3J clonotypes were defined by identical inferred V gene, J gene, and CDR3 amino acid sequence. Percentage overlap between repertoires was calculated by dividing the number of shared unique clonotypes by the size of the smaller repertoire. Three approaches were used to assess repertoire richness: RTK rarefaction, the Chao1 estimator, and Recon v2.1 estimates of unobserved clonotypes. Sourced from immuneACCESS, this table was stored by TCRdb with only in-frame sequences that have V and J called. A share of the clones is absent; for the studies checked, an unresolved V gene accounts for under half, and the remainder has no known explanation. That table supplies the V and J calls and clone size; D and trimming were determined from the DNA. For this sample there are more than 400,000 clones; over 70% appear just once. The ten top clones hold roughly an eighth of the sample.

The donors were healthy, HIV-negative adults who had no recently reported acute infections or vaccinations. Only Caucasian adults living in Nashville, Tennessee, USA were represented among the donors. For unsorted samples, some 90 million PBMCs were counted and genomic DNA was extracted with the QIAamp DNA Blood Mini kit. Blood was obtained by leukapheresis, after which PBMCs were separated by Ficoll-Histopaque density gradient centrifugation and cryopreserved in liquid nitrogen vapor phase. A note on this clone: It has no known antigen specificity. The record has no base qualities; no much larger clone is one base away.

V and J are trimmed by 6 bases and 2 bases, and the gene matches miss 9 bases of the junction. The CDR3 goes from the cysteine to the phenylalanine over 16 residues. Left in the record is the CDR3 DNA by itself, 48 bases read in frame from the first base. Via the germline V gene, CDR1 is SNHLY and CDR2 FYNNEI. The material sequenced was PBMCs. The chain couples TRBV2 to TRBJ1-5, with TRBD1 identical over 8 junction bases. The receptor comes from a middle-aged woman in good health. Some clones in this sample may be carry-over from other donors' samples. CDR3 region: CASSLDRGEGNQPQHF. The nucleotide sequence is given as TGTGCCAGCAGCCTTGACAGGGGCGAGGGCAATCAGCCCCAGCATTTT.